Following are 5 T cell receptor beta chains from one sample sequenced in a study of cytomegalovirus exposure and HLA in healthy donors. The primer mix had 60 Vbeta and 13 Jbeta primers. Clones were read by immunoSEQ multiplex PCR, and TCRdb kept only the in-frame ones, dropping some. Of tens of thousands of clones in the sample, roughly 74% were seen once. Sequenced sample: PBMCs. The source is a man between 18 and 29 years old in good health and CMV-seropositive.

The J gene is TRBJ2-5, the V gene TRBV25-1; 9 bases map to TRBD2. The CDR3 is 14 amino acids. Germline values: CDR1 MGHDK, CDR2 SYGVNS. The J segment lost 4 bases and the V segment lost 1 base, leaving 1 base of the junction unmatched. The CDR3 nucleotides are TGTGCCAGCAGTGAATTACTAGCGGGAGAGACCCAGTACTTC. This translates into CASSELLAGETQYF.

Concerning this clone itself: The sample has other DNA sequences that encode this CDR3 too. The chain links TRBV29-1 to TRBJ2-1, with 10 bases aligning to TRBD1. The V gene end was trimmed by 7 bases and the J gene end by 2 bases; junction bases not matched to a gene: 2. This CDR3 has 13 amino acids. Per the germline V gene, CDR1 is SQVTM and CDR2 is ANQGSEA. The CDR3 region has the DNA TGCAGCGGGGGGACAGGGGCCTACAATGAGCAGTTCTTC. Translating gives CSGGTGAYNEQFF.

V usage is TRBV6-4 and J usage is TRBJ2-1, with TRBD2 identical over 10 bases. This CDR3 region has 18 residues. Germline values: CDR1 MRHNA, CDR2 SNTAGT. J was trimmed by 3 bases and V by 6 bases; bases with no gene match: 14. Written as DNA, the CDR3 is TGTGCCAGCAGCTCTACCCCACTAAGACTAGCGGGCTACAATGAGCAGTTCTTC. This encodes CASSSTPLRLAGYNEQFF.

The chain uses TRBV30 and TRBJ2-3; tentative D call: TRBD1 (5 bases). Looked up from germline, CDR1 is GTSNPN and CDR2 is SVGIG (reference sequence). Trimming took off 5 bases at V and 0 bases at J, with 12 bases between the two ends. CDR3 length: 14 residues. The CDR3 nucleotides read TGTGCCTGGGGGGCAGTGGCTAGCACAGATACGCAGTATTTT. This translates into CAWGAVASTDTQYF.

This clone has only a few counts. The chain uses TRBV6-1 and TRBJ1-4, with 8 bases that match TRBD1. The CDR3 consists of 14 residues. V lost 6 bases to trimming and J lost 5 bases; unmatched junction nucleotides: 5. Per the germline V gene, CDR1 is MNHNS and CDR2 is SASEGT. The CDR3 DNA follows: TGTGCCAGCAGAGGATGGACAGGGAATGAAAAACTGTTTTTT. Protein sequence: CASRGWTGNEKLFF.